Presented here are 10 T cell receptor beta chains from one specimen sequenced in a study of blood T cell repertoires in COVID-19. TCRdb's table, derived via immunoSEQ multiplex PCR, lists solely in-frame clones and lacks some. Among 350,000 to 500,000 clones listed, roughly 84% were seen once. The specimen sequenced was PBMCs or T cells enriched from blood (not recorded which). The receptors were sampled from a woman aged 18 to 35 who had been exposed to COVID-19.

This chain connects TRBV28 to TRBJ2-7; no firm D call. There are 14 residues in the CDR3. Trimming pared 6 bases from V and 3 bases from J, leaving 15 bases between. Germline V CDR1 and CDR2: MDHEN, SYDVKM. CDR3 bases: TGTGCCAGCAGCCGTATACCACCCAGCTACGAGCAGTACTTC. This codes for CASSRIPPSYEQYF. The full variable domain, in which reference TRBV28 and TRBJ2-7 provide the parts outside the CDR3, is DVKVTQSSRYLVKRTGEKVFLECVQDMDHENMFWYRQDPGLGLRLIYFSYDVKMKEKGDIPEGYSVSREKKERFSLILESASTNQTSMYLCASSRIPPSYEQYFGPGTRLTVT.

V gene TRBV7-9 combines with J gene TRBJ2-1, with 12 bases matching TRBD2. The CDR3 has 15 residues. Trimming took 4 bases from V and 8 from J; bases not matched to a gene: 6. Germline assignment: CDR1 SEHNR and CDR2 FQNEAQ (reference sequence). CDR3 residues: CASSWTSGEGDEQFF. In nucleotides, the CDR3 is TGTGCCAGCAGCTGGACTAGCGGGGAGGGCGATGAGCAGTTCTTC.

This clone was detected only a few times. The chain carries TRBV29-1 and TRBJ1-2; 7 nucleotides align to TRBD1. After removal of 6 bases from V and 5 bases from J, the junction contained 21 bases not matched to a gene. This CDR3 is built from 17 residues. CDR1 is SQVTM and CDR2 is ANQGSEA in the germline V gene. CDR3 coding DNA: TGCAGCGTAGACAACAGGGGCTCTTCGACGGACGTATATGGCTACACCTTC. This translates into CSVDNRGSSTDVYGYTF.

The chain carries TRBV6-5 and TRBJ2-7, with 10 nucleotides matching TRBD2. The CDR3 is 15 amino acids. Trimming at V came to 10 bases and at J to 0 bases, leaving 9 bases not matched to a gene. CDR1 MNHEY and CDR2 SVGAGI come from the germline V gene. CDR3 in amino acids: CAISYSSGSSYEQYF. The CDR3 DNA reads as TGTGCCATCTCCTACTCTAGCGGGAGCTCCTACGAGCAGTACTTC.

This rearrangement joins TRBV6-5 to TRBJ2-2, with TRBD1 identical over 10 bases. Germline values: CDR1 MNHEY, CDR2 SVGAGI. J lost 1 base, V lost 7 bases, and 3 bases had no gene match. The CDR3 extends over 15 amino acids. For the CDR3, the DNA is TGTGCCAGCAAAGGGGACAGGGGGAACACCGGGGAGCTGTTTTTT. Translating gives CASKGDRGNTGELFF.

This chain links TRBV19 with TRBJ1-1, with no clear D. The CDR3 has 13 residues. From germline, CDR1 is LNHDA and CDR2 SQIVND (reference sequence). Trimming took off 3 bases at V and 8 bases at J, with 13 bases between the two ends. CDR3 protein: CASSIGPWEEAFF. The CDR3 bases are TGTGCCAGTAGTATCGGACCCTGGGAGGAAGCTTTCTTT. Full variable domain (remainder filled in from reference TRBV19 and TRBJ1-1): DGGITQSPKYLFRKEGQNVTLSCEQNLNHDAMYWYRQDPGQGLRLIYYSQIVNDFQKGDIAEGYSVSREKKESFPLTVTSAQKNPTAFYLCASSIGPWEEAFFGQGTRLTVV.

The genes are TRBV6-2 or TRBV6-3 and TRBJ2-2; D remains ambiguous. Between the trimmed V and J ends, which lost 0 bases and 0 bases, there was a span of 14 bases. Germline loops: CDR1 MNHEY, CDR2 SVGEGT. The CDR3 has 18 amino acids. Written as DNA, the CDR3 is TGTGCCAGCAGTTACTCGATCACCCGGGTTTCGAACACCGGGGAGCTGTTTTTT. Encoded protein: CASSYSITRVSNTGELFF.

The V call is TRBV13, the J call TRBJ2-3; TRBD2 matches 7 bases. Germline CDR1 PRHDT, CDR2 FYEKMQ (reference sequence). The V segment lost 6 bases and the J segment 3 bases; nucleotides outside the gene matches: 9. The CDR3 runs 15 residues. In DNA form, the CDR3 reads TGTGCCAGCAGATCTAGACTAGCTGGGACAGATACGCAGTATTTT. Encoded protein: CASRSRLAGTDTQYF.

The chain uses TRBV28 and TRBJ1-3; 7 bases fit TRBD1. Per germline, CDR1 MDHEN and CDR2 SYDVKM. This CDR3 has 19 amino acids. With V trimmed by 2 bases and J by 0 bases, 13 bases remained unmatched. DNA for the CDR3: TGTGCCAGCAGTTTAATCAGGGGGTATCGGGGCTTCTCTGGAAACACCATATATTTT. Translation: CASSLIRGYRGFSGNTIYF.

This chain connects TRBV9 to TRBJ2-1, with D perhaps TRBD2 (5 bases). Germline CDR1 SGDLS, CDR2 YYNGEE. This CDR3 region has 14 residues. V lost 0 bases, J lost 14 bases, and 18 bases lay in between. The CDR3 bases are TGTGCCAGCAGCGTAGAAGCGGTCAGAACGAGGGAGTTCTTC. This sequence encodes CASSVEAVRTREFF.